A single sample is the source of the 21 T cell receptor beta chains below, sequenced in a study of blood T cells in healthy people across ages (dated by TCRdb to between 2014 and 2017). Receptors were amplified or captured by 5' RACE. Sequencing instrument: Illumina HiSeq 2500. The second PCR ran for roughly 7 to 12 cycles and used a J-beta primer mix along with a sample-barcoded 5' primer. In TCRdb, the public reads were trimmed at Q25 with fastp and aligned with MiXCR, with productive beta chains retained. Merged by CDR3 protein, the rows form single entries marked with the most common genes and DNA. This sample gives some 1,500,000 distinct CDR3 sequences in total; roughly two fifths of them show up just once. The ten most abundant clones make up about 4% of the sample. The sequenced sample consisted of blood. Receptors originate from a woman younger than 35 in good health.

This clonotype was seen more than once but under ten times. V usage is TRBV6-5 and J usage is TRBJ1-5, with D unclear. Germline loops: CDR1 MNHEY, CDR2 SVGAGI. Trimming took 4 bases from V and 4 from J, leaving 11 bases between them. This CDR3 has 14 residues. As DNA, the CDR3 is TGTGCCAGCAGTTCAGGACGGATAAATCAGCCCCAGCATTTT. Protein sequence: CASSSGRINQPQHF.

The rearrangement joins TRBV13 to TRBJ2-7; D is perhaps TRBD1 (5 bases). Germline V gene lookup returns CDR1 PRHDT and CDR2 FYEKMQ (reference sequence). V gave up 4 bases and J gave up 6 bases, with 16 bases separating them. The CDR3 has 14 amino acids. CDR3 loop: CASSSPRSGREQYF. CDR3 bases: TGTGCCAGCAGCTCCCCAAGATCAGGGCGCGAGCAGTACTTC.

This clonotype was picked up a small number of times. CDR3: CASGRAGYISEAFF. The DNA for the CDR3 is TGTGCCAGCGGCCGGGCAGGGTATATTTCTGAAGCTTTCTTT. The J gene is TRBJ1-1, the V gene TRBV12-3 or TRBV12-4, with a tentative D call TRBD1 (5 bases). V lost 8 bases, J lost 6 bases, and 19 bases lay in between. The CDR3 consists of 14 residues.

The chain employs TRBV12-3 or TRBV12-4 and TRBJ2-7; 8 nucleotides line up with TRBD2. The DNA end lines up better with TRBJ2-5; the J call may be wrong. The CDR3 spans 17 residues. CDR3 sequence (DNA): TGTGCCAGCAGTTCCCGAGGTAGCGGGAAGGGGGTAGAGACCCAGTACTTC. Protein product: CASSSRGSGKGVETQYF.

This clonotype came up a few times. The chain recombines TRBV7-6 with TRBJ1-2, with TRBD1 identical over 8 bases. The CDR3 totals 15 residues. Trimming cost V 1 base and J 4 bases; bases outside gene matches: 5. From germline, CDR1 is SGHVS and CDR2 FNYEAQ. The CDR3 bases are TGTGCCAGCAGCTTAGATGACAGGGGAGGCTATGGCTACACCTTC. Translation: CASSLDDRGGYGYTF.

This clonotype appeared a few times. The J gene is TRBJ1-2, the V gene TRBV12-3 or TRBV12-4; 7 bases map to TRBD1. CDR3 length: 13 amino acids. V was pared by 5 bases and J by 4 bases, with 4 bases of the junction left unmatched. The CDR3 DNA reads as TGTGCCAGCAGTGCCTCAGGGGGCTATGGCTACACCTTC. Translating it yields CASSASGGYGYTF.

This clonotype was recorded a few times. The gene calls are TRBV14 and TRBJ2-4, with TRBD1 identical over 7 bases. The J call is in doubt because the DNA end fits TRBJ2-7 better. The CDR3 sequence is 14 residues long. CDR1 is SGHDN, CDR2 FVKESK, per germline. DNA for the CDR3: TGTGCCAGCTCACGGTTGGGACAGCCCTACGAGCAGTACTTC. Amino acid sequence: CASSRLGQPYEQYF.

CDR3 nucleotides: TGTGCCAGCAGCCCGGACCTGGGGCCCTACGAGCAGTACTTC. It translates to CASSPDLGPYEQYF. The rearrangement links TRBV14 to TRBJ2-7; D is perhaps TRBD1 (5 bases). The CDR3 loop spans 14 amino acids. V lost 4 bases and J lost 2, with 12 bases in between. CDR1 SGHDN and CDR2 FVKESK come from the germline V gene.

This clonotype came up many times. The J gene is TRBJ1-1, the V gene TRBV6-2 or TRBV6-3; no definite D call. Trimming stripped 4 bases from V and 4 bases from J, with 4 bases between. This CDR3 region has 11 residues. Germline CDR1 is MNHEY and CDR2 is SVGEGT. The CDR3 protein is CASSWGTEAFF. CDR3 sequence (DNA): TGTGCCAGCAGTTGGGGCACTGAAGCTTTCTTT.

CDR3 nucleotide sequence: TGTGCCAGCTCTGCCTACGAGCAGTTCTTC. Its translation: CASSAYEQFF. V and J are TRBV28 and TRBJ2-1, with no clear D. The V gene lost 8 bases and the J gene lost 10 bases, with 9 bases spanning the gap. Germline V gene sequence: CDR1 MDHEN, CDR2 SYDVKM. The CDR3 is 10 residues long.

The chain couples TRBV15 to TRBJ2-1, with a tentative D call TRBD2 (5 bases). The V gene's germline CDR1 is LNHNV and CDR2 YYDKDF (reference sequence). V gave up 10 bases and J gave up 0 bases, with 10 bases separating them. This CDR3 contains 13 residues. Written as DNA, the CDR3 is TGTGCCATAGCGCGGAGCTCCTACAATGAGCAGTTCTTC. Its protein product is CAIARSSYNEQFF.

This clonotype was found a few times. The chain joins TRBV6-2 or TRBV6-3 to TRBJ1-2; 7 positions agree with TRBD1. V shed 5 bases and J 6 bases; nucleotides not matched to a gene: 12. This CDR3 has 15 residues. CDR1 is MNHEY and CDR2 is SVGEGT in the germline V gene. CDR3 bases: TGTGCCAGCAGTCCCTACATGACAGGGTTGGATGGCTACACCTTC. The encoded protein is CASSPYMTGLDGYTF.

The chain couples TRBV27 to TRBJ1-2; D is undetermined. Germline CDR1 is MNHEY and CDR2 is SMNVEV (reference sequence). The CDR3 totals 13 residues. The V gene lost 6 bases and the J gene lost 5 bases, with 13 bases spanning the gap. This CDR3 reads CASSSNGGYGYTF. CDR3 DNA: TGTGCCAGCAGCTCAAACGGAGGATATGGCTACACCTTC.

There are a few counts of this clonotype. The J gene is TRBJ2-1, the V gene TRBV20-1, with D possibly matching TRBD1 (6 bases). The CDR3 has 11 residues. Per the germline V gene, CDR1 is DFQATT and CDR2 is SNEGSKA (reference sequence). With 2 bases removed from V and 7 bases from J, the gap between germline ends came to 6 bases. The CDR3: CSARQGNEQFF. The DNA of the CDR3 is TGCAGTGCTAGACAGGGGAATGAGCAGTTCTTC.

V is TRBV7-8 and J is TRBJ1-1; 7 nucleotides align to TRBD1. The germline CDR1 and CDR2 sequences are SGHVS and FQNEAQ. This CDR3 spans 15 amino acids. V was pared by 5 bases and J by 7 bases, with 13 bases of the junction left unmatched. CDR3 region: CASSHSRQGRSEAFF. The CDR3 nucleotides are TGTGCCAGCAGCCATTCACGACAGGGTCGGAGTGAAGCTTTCTTT.

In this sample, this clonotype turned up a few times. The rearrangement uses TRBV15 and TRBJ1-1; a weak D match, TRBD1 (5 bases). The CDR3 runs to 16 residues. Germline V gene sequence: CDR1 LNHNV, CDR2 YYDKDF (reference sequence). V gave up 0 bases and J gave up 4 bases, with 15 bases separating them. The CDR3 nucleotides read TGTGCCACCAGCAGAGACGCGACAGTTTTAGGCACTGAAGCTTTCTTT. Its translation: CATSRDATVLGTEAFF.

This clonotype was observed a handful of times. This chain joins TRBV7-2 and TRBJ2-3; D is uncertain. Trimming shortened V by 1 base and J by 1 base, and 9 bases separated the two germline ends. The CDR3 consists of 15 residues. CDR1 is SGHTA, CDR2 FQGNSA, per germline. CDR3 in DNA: TGTGCCAGCAGCTTAGGACTTTTTGGCACAGATACGCAGTATTTT. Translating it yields CASSLGLFGTDTQYF.

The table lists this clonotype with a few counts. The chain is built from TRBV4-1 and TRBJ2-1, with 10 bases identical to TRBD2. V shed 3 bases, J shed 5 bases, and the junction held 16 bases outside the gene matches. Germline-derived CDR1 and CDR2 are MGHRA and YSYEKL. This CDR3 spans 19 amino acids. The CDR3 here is CASSQARGTSVSMDNEQFF. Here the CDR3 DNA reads TGCGCCAGCAGCCAGGCAAGGGGGACTAGCGTAAGTATGGACAATGAGCAGTTCTTC.

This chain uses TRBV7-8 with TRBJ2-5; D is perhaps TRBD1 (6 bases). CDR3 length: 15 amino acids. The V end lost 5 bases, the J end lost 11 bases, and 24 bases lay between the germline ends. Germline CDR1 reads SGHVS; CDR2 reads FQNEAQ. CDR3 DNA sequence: TGTGCCAGCAGCCCCTACGGGACAACTTACAATGAGCAGTACTTC. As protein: CASSPYGTTYNEQYF.

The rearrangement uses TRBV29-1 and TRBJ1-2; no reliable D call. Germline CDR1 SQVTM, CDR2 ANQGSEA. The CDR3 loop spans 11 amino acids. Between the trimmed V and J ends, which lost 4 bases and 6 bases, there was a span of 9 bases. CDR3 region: CSVAATDGYTF. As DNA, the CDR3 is TGCAGCGTTGCAGCAACAGATGGCTACACCTTC.

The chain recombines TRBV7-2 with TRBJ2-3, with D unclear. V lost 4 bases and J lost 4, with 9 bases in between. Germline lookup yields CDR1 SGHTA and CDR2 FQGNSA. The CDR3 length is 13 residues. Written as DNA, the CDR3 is TGTGCCAGCAGCTACGACCGACCAGATACGCAGTATTTT. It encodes CASSYDRPDTQYF.